The clone carrying this TCR beta chain was found a few times. The antigen is not known. The CDR3 totals 16 residues. CDR1 is LGHNA, CDR2 YNFKEQ, per germline. Trimming took 4 bases from V and 1 from J; bases not matched to a gene: 8. This sample stems from a study of CD8 T cells in ankylosing spondylitis. Quantitative 5'-RACE with molecular barcodes generated TCR beta libraries. TCRdb analysed the 5' RACE reads with MiXCR anew, one entry per CDR3 protein. Of approximately 540,000 distinct CDR3 sequences in the sample, about 13% were seen once. Study conclusions and caveats: According to the report, clones linked to the disease were significantly enriched in matched synovial fluid samples taken from ankylosing spondylitis patients. Those disease-linked clones were CD8+; they were also relatively rare in peripheral blood. Blood of patients with ankylosing spondylitis appeared to be characterized by a TCR beta motif of eight highly homologous variants. Reports of some motif variants in reactive arthritis synovial fluid and blood predate this one.

This TCR came from a male donor with ankylosing spondylitis. The sequenced sample consisted of blood, either unsorted or a sorted T cell fraction (not recorded which). The chain couples TRBV4-2 to TRBJ2-3; 7 bases match TRBD2. CDR3 bases: TGTGCCAGCAGCCCGGGGGGACCTGCCGGCACAGATACGCAGTATTTT. Encoded protein: CASSPGGPAGTDTQYF.